These 7 T cell receptor beta chains were sequenced from one sample in a study of T cells in localized non-small cell lung cancer. Repertoires were generated with immunoSEQ multiplex PCR, while TCRdb's copy carries only in-frame clones and drops some. The sample has approximately 20,000 clones; about 83% are singletons. The sequences come from PBMCs, collected before any cancer treatment. These receptor sequences come from a woman between 35 and 75 years old with stage II squamous cell lung carcinoma.

The V and J genes are TRBV28 and TRBJ1-2; tentatively, D is TRBD1 (5 bases). Trimming left V 3 bases short and J 8 bases short, with 13 bases between. Germline V CDR1 and CDR2: MDHEN, SYDVKM. The length of the CDR3 is 13 residues. Here the CDR3 reads CASSFLGERGYTF. The DNA for the CDR3 is TGTGCCAGCAGTTTCCTGGGGGAGAGAGGCTACACCTTC.

The chain is built from TRBV28 and TRBJ1-1, with 9 nucleotides matching TRBD1. The V and J ends lost 4 bases and 3 bases, in that order; junction bases with no gene match: 6. The CDR3 totals 15 residues. From germline, CDR1 is MDHEN and CDR2 SYDVKM. CDR3 protein: CASSSGTGKDTEAFF. The DNA for the CDR3 is TGTGCCAGCAGTTCAGGGACAGGGAAGGACACTGAAGCTTTCTTT.

This clone was recorded only once. The chain has TRBV10-3 and TRBJ1-2; D possibly corresponds to TRBD1 (6 bases). V dropped 6 bases and J dropped 4 bases, with 15 bases sitting between them. Germline V lookup: CDR1 ENHRY, CDR2 SYGVKD. The CDR3 extends over 14 amino acids. Here the CDR3 DNA reads TGTGCCATCAGAGAGGGAGGGGGTTTCTATGGCTACACCTTC. Translated: CAIREGGGFYGYTF.

The J gene is TRBJ2-5, the V gene TRBV10-2; 11 bases agree with TRBD2. CDR1 and CDR2 from the germline V gene are WSHSY and SAAADI. V was clipped by 10 bases and J by 3 bases; unmatched bases: 4. The CDR3 extends over 13 amino acids. The CDR3 here is CATELAGEETQYF. For the CDR3, the DNA is TGCGCCACCGAACTAGCGGGAGAAGAGACCCAGTACTTC.

The genes are TRBV5-1 and TRBJ2-1; no firm D call. In germline, CDR1 is SGHRS, CDR2 YFSETQ. The CDR3 is made up of 11 amino acids. Trimming pared 2 bases from V and 7 bases from J, leaving 4 bases between. The CDR3 reads CASSFRNEQFF. DNA for the CDR3: TGCGCCAGCAGCTTCCGGAATGAGCAGTTCTTC.

The chain couples TRBV28 to TRBJ2-7, with D uncertain. The CDR3 runs 14 residues. Germline loops: CDR1 MDHEN, CDR2 SYDVKM. Trimming removed 6 bases at V and 7 bases at J, with 19 bases between. The CDR3 loop reads CASSPEPSTMEQYF. CDR3 nucleotide sequence: TGTGCCAGCAGCCCTGAGCCCTCTACGATGGAGCAGTACTTC.

This clone was detected once. This chain links TRBV7-9 with TRBJ1-4; 9 bases line up with TRBD1. This CDR3 has 18 amino acids. Losses at the gene ends were 5 bases for V and 0 bases for J; bases not matched to a gene: 10. Germline CDR1 and CDR2: SEHNR and FQNEAQ (reference sequence). The CDR3 DNA reads as TGTGCCAGCAGCCCCCGGGGACAGGGCAACCCAACTAATGAAAAACTGTTTTTT. Protein sequence: CASSPRGQGNPTNEKLFF.